The 29 T cell receptor beta chains below all came from one sample that was sequenced in a study of blood T cell repertoires in COVID-19. Measured with immunoSEQ multiplex PCR; TCRdb has only the in-frame clones, and not every one. The table has more than 90,000 clones, about 81% seen once. The sequencing input was peripheral blood. These receptors originate from a man between 65 and 85 years old with acute or convalescent COVID-19.

The chain recombines TRBV24-1 with TRBJ2-1; a possible D gene is TRBD1 (6 bases). The CDR3 loop spans 13 amino acids. Germline V gene data show CDR1 as KGHDR and CDR2 as SFDVKD. The V and J ends lost 4 bases and 10 bases respectively, with 13 bases between them. The CDR3: CATSETPGVEQFF. In DNA, the CDR3 is TGTGCCACCAGTGAAACCCCAGGGGTGGAGCAGTTCTTC.

The rearrangement links TRBV30 to TRBJ2-2, with D possibly TRBD1 on 6 matching bases. Trimming pared 1 base from V and 1 base from J, leaving 7 bases between. The germline V gene encodes CDR1 GTSNPN and CDR2 SVGIG (reference sequence). The CDR3 covers 14 residues. DNA for the CDR3: TGTGCCTGGAGTGCGGGACAGAACACCGGGGAGCTGTTTTTT. This sequence encodes CAWSAGQNTGELFF.

The chain carries TRBV12-3 or TRBV12-4 and TRBJ1-2; D remains ambiguous. V was clipped by 3 bases and J by 8 bases, with 10 bases between them. The length of the CDR3 is 12 residues. The CDR3 DNA is TGTGCCAGCAGTTTTGGTCGCGCGGGCTACACCTTC. It translates to CASSFGRAGYTF.

The gene calls are TRBV3-1 (or the pseudogene TRBV3-2) and TRBJ2-7, with 7 bases aligning to TRBD2. With 5 bases clipped from V and 7 bases from J, the junction kept 14 bases outside the gene matches. The germline V gene has CDR1 LGHDT and CDR2 YNNKEL (reference sequence). This CDR3 comprises 15 residues. The CDR3 region is CASSKLGDSGGEQYF. The CDR3 DNA follows: TGTGCCAGCAGCAAGCTAGGGGACTCCGGGGGGGAGCAGTACTTC.

The V gene is TRBV18, the J gene TRBJ2-1; 16 nucleotides line up with TRBD2. Germline CDR1 KGHSH, CDR2 LQKENI. J was trimmed by 8 bases and V by 10 bases; bases with no gene match: 2. This CDR3 has 13 residues. CDR3 protein: CATGTSGRDEQFF. Here the CDR3 DNA reads TGTGCCACCGGGACTAGCGGGAGGGATGAGCAGTTCTTC.

This sequence joins TRBV9 and TRBJ2-3, with 7 bases lining up with TRBD2. The CDR3 runs 16 residues. Looked up from germline, CDR1 is SGDLS and CDR2 is YYNGEE. Trimming at V came to 3 bases and at J to 3 bases, leaving 10 bases not matched to a gene. CDR3 bases: TGTGCCAGCAGCGCCGATCCTTGGGGGGGAACAGATACGCAGTATTTT. Its translation is CASSADPWGGTDTQYF.

This clone was observed a handful of times. As DNA, the CDR3 is TGTGCCAGCAGTTACCGCTCCTATAATTCACCCCTCCACTTT. Its translation is CASSYRSYNSPLHF. V and J are TRBV6-6 and TRBJ1-6; D not certain. V was cut by 2 bases and J by 0 bases, with 2 bases left in between. The CDR3 is made up of 14 amino acids. Germline assignment: CDR1 MNHNY and CDR2 SVGAGI (reference sequence).

The chain links TRBV5-1 to TRBJ2-3; D is perhaps TRBD1 (5 bases). The ends were cut back, 0 bases at V and 3 bases at J, with 8 bases in the middle. In germline, CDR1 is SGHRS, CDR2 YFSETQ. The CDR3 totals 14 residues. CDR3 in amino acids: CASSLVGRTDTQYF. The CDR3 region has the DNA TGCGCCAGCAGCTTGGTGGGGCGAACAGATACGCAGTATTTT.

The chain recombines TRBV7-2 with TRBJ1-4; TRBD1 aligns across 11 bases. Germline V CDR1 and CDR2: SGHTA, FQGNSA. The CDR3 length is 15 residues. V dropped 4 bases and J dropped 8; count of bases not matched to a gene: 6. The CDR3 here is CASSSLGTGGEKLFF. The CDR3 region has the DNA TGTGCCAGCAGCTCGTTGGGGACAGGGGGAGAAAAACTGTTTTTT.

This clone has a single count. The J gene is TRBJ1-2, the V gene TRBV6-5, with D unresolved. The germline V and J ends were trimmed by 7 bases and 4 bases, with 13 bases remaining between them. The CDR3 loop spans 13 amino acids. Germline-derived CDR1 and CDR2 are MNHEY and SVGAGI. The chain's CDR3 is CASTGNRIYGYTF. CDR3 bases: TGTGCCAGCACGGGAAACCGTATCTATGGCTACACCTTC.

Here the CDR3 reads CASSRTSGGGQTTSTDTQYF. In DNA form, the CDR3 reads TGTGCCAGCAGCAGGACTAGCGGGGGGGGTCAAACGACTAGCACAGATACGCAGTATTTT. The chain combines TRBV7-8 with TRBJ2-3; 15 bases agree with TRBD2. V dropped 5 bases and J dropped 0; count of bases not matched to a gene: 12. The CDR3 extends over 20 amino acids. CDR1 is SGHVS and CDR2 is FQNEAQ in the germline V gene. Drawing the rest from reference TRBV7-8 and TRBJ2-3, the complete variable domain is GAGVSQSPRYKVAKRGQDVALRCDPISGHVSLFWYQQALGQGPEFLTYFQNEAQLDKSGLPSDRFFAERPEGSVSTLKIQRTQQEDSAVYLCASSRTSGGGQTTSTDTQYFGPGTRLTVL.

The V gene is TRBV6-5, the J gene TRBJ2-2; 7 bases align to TRBD1. The CDR3 covers 15 residues. The trim removed 6 bases at V and 6 bases at J, leaving 10 bases unmatched. CDR1 and CDR2 (germline): MNHEY, SVGAGI. CDR3 nucleotide sequence: TGTGCCAGCAGCCCCGCAGGGGGAGTAGCCGGGGAGCTGTTTTTT. It specifies CASSPAGGVAGELFF.

CDR3 in DNA: TGTGCCAGCATGGAGGGAGGGATATACGAGCAGTACTTC. This sequence encodes CASMEGGIYEQYF. V is TRBV2 and J is TRBJ2-7; 7 bases agree with TRBD2. V dropped 7 bases and J dropped 4; count of bases not matched to a gene: 7. This CDR3 region has 13 residues. The germline V gene encodes CDR1 SNHLY and CDR2 FYNNEI.

This clone came up once. The J gene is TRBJ2-1, the V gene TRBV11-2; 13 positions match TRBD2. CDR1 SGHAT and CDR2 FQNNGV come from the germline V gene. The V and J ends lost 6 bases and 15 bases, in that order; junction bases with no gene match: 17. The CDR3 has 16 amino acids. The CDR3 DNA reads TGTGCCAGCAGTAAGACCGGGACTAGCGGGGCCCGTCAGGGGTTCTTC. Amino acids: CASSKTGTSGARQGFF.

This clone was counted only a few times. The chain recombines TRBV5-1 with TRBJ1-2, with 7 bases lining up with TRBD1. Looked up from germline, CDR1 is SGHRS and CDR2 is YFSETQ. Unmatched junction bases numbered 3, after V lost 5 bases and J lost 2 bases. The CDR3 extends over 13 amino acids. The CDR3 region has the DNA TGCGCCAGCAGTCCGACAGGGAACTATGGCTACACCTTC. Residues: CASSPTGNYGYTF.

The chain joins TRBV29-1 to TRBJ1-2; D is possibly TRBD1 (5 bases). Germline V gene sequence: CDR1 SQVTM, CDR2 ANQGSEA. The CDR3 is 12 amino acids. Trimming removed 7 bases at V and 2 bases at J, with 11 bases between. The CDR3 protein is CSGFRANYGYTF. The CDR3 region has the DNA TGCAGCGGATTCAGGGCAAACTATGGCTACACCTTC.

This chain uses TRBV24-1 with TRBJ2-3; 12 bases line up with TRBD2. Germline V CDR1 and CDR2: KGHDR, SFDVKD. The V and J ends lost 5 bases and 0 bases, in that order; junction bases with no gene match: 5. CDR3 length: 17 residues. The CDR3 region has the DNA TGTGCCACCAGTGGGACTAGCGGGACCCGTAGCACAGATACGCAGTATTTT. The encoded protein is CATSGTSGTRSTDTQYF.

The chain is built from TRBV5-1 and TRBJ2-7; 7 nucleotides line up with TRBD1. Trimming took 4 bases from V and 7 from J; bases not matched to a gene: 14. Germline V gene lookup returns CDR1 SGHRS and CDR2 YFSETQ. The CDR3 runs to 15 residues. The CDR3 coding sequence is TGCGCCAGCAGCCCATCGGGCAGGGGGTCTAGGGAGCAGTACTTC. Encoded protein: CASSPSGRGSREQYF.

V is TRBV7-8 and J is TRBJ2-5; tentatively, D is TRBD2 (5 bases). The CDR3 extends over 14 amino acids. The V end lost 5 bases, the J end lost 1 base, and 11 bases lay between the germline ends. CDR1 and CDR2 from the germline V gene are SGHVS and FQNEAQ. In nucleotides, the CDR3 is TGTGCCAGCAGCCTATACCGGGGCCAAGAGACCCAGTACTTC. It specifies CASSLYRGQETQYF.

A remark on this clone: Different DNA sequences within this sample yield the same CDR3. The gene calls are TRBV19 and TRBJ2-2; a weak D match, TRBD1 (5 bases). This CDR3 has 14 amino acids. V lost 5 bases to trimming and J lost 1 base, with 8 bases between them. Per the germline V gene, CDR1 is LNHDA and CDR2 is SQIVND (reference sequence). Written as DNA, the CDR3 is TGTGCCAGTAGTCTTACAGGGAACACCGGGGAGCTGTTTTTT. Translation: CASSLTGNTGELFF.

This chain joins TRBV3-1 (or the pseudogene TRBV3-2) and TRBJ1-2; D uncertain. Trimming took off 1 base at V and 8 bases at J, with 11 bases between the two ends. This CDR3 contains 13 residues. From germline, CDR1 is LGHDT and CDR2 YNNKEL (reference sequence). The CDR3, as DNA: TGTGCCAGCAGCCAAGTGAGGGAGCGGGGCTACACCTTC. This translates into CASSQVRERGYTF.

The rearrangement uses TRBV28 and TRBJ1-2, with 12 bases fitting TRBD1. Germline CDR1 is MDHEN and CDR2 is SYDVKM. This CDR3 is built from 16 residues. V dropped 3 bases and J dropped 4; count of bases not matched to a gene: 6. The CDR3 nucleotides read TGTGCCAGCAGTTTTGGGACAGGGGGCTCCCTCTATGGCTACACCTTC. This codes for CASSFGTGGSLYGYTF.

This clone was seen repeatedly, ten times or more. The sample carries other DNA sequences with the same CDR3. The rearrangement uses TRBV28 and TRBJ2-3; TRBD1 aligns across 7 bases. CDR3 length: 15 residues. Germline CDR1 reads MDHEN; CDR2 reads SYDVKM. V dropped 4 bases and J dropped 0; count of bases not matched to a gene: 4. In DNA, the CDR3 is TGTGCCAGCAGTTACAGGGGCGGGAGCACAGATACGCAGTATTTT. This sequence encodes CASSYRGGSTDTQYF.

The rearrangement links TRBV24-1 to TRBJ2-3, with TRBD1 identical over 7 bases. V was pared by 4 bases and J by 0 bases, with 3 bases of the junction left unmatched. CDR3 length: 15 residues. Germline assignment: CDR1 KGHDR and CDR2 SFDVKD. The chain's CDR3 is CATSEGQPSTDTQYF. In nucleotides, the CDR3 is TGTGCCACCAGTGAGGGACAGCCCAGCACAGATACGCAGTATTTT.

The chain has TRBV28 and TRBJ2-1; D ambiguous. Trimming cost V 6 bases and J 9 bases, with 12 bases left between them. In germline, CDR1 is MDHEN, CDR2 SYDVKM. The CDR3 is 12 residues long. The CDR3 nucleotides read TGTGCCAGCAGAATAGCAAACCGTGAGCAGTTCTTC. Translated, it gives CASRIANREQFF.

This rearrangement joins TRBV9 to TRBJ2-6; no clear D gene. This CDR3 comprises 14 residues. The germline V gene encodes CDR1 SGDLS and CDR2 YYNGEE. The germline V and J ends were trimmed by 6 bases and 2 bases, with 9 bases remaining between them. CDR3 region: CASNTFPGANVLTF. The CDR3 coding sequence is TGTGCCAGCAACACCTTTCCTGGGGCCAACGTCCTGACTTTC.

V and J are TRBV19 and TRBJ1-2; possible D gene TRBD1, 5 bases. This CDR3 region has 13 residues. Germline assignment: CDR1 LNHDA and CDR2 SQIVND (reference sequence). Deletions cut 0 bases from V and 8 bases from J, with 10 bases between. The CDR3 sequence is CASSIDVQGGYTF. The CDR3 DNA is TGTGCCAGTAGTATAGATGTCCAGGGCGGCTACACCTTC.

Only a few counts were recorded for this clone. The chain recombines TRBV12-3 or TRBV12-4 with TRBJ2-7, with TRBD1 as a possible D gene (5 bases). This CDR3 has 12 amino acids. V was cut by 6 bases and J by 4 bases, with 10 bases left in between. The CDR3 spells CASSRDGYEQYF. CDR3 nucleotides: TGTGCCAGCAGCAGGGATGGGTACGAGCAGTACTTC.

This rearrangement joins TRBV2 to TRBJ2-3; D might be TRBD2 (7 bases). The CDR3 contains 15 residues. Germline CDR1 reads SNHLY; CDR2 reads FYNNEI. V lost 1 base, J lost 2 bases, and 10 bases lay in between. The CDR3 sequence: CASSEEGGLTDTQYF. CDR3 in DNA: TGTGCCAGCAGTGAAGAGGGGGGGCTCACAGATACGCAGTATTTT.